This record covers a single T cell receptor (beta chain). The target antigen is unknown. This sample's treatment: about 20 received Ad26.COV2.S at low or high dose, single or two shots; roughly five received placebo; per-sample allocation not given. Samples were taken on day 63 after the first vaccine or placebo injection. Aged 18-55 years, donor was enrolled in Boston in the early 2020s. Sequencing used immunoSEQ multiplex PCR; TCRdb keeps in-frame clones, though not all of them. The profile covers 350,000 to 450,000 clones, with around 82% appearing a single time and just under 7.5% taken by the ten largest. Germline V CDR1 and CDR2: SGDLS, YYNGEE. CDR3 size: 14 residues. V lost 4 bases, J lost 9 bases, and 17 bases lay in between. This sample is drawn from a study of Ad26.COV2.S vaccination and SARS-CoV-2 variants. Study findings and constraints: Responses of spike-specific T cells (both CD8+ and CD4+) reportedly showed substantial breadth after vaccination.

The gene calls are TRBV9 and TRBJ2-1; no firm D call. The receptor comes from a person aged 18-60 years who received the Ad26.COV2.S COVID-19 vaccine or a placebo. Sample: peripheral blood, taken in a trial of Ad26.COV2.S vaccine versus placebo. CDR3 in amino acids: CASSPVLVHGEQFF. Here the CDR3 DNA reads TGTGCCAGCAGCCCAGTTCTGGTCCACGGTGAGCAGTTCTTC.